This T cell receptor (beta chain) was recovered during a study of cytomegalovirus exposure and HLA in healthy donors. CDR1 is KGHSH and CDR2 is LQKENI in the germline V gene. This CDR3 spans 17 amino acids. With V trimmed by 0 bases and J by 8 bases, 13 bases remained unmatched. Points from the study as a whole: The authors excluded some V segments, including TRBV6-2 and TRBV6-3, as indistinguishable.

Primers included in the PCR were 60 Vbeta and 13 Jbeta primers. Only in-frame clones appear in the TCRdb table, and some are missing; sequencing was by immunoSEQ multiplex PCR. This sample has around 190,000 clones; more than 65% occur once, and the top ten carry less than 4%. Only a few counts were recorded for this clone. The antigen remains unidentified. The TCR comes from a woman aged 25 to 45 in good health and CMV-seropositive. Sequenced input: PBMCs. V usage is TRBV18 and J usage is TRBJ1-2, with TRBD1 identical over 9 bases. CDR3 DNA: TGTGCCAGCTCACCACCGAGTCAAACGGGACAGGGTGCCGGCTACACCTTC. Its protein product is CASSPPSQTGQGAGYTF.